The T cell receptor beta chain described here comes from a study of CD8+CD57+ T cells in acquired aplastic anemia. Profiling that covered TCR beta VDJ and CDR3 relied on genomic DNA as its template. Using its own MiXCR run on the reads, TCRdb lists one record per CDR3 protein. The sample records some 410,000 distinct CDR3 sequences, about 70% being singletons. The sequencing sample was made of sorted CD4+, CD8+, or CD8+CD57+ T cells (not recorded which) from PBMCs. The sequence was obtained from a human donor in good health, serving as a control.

CDR3 sequence (DNA): TGCAGTGCTAGGGAGACAGGGGGCAGGTCACCCCTCCACTTT. Translating gives CSARETGGRSPLHF. The chain employs TRBV20-1 and TRBJ1-6; TRBD1 matches at 10 bases. There are 14 residues in the CDR3. The V and J ends lost 3 bases and 10 bases, in that order; junction bases with no gene match: 6. Germline CDR1 and CDR2: DFQATT and SNEGSKA (reference sequence).